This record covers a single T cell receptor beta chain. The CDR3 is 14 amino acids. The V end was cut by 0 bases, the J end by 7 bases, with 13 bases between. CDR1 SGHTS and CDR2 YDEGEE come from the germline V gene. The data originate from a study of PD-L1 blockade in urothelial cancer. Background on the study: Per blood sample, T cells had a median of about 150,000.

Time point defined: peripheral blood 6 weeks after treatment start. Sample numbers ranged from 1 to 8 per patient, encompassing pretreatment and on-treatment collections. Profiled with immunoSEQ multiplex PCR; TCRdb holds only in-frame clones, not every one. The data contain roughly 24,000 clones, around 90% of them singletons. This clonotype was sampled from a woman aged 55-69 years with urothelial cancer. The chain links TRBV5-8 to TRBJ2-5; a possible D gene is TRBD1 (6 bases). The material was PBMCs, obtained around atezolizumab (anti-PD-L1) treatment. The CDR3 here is CASSLGGGIVTQYF. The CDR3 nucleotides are TGTGCCAGCAGCTTGGGTGGGGGCATCGTGACCCAGTACTTC.